This T cell receptor (beta chain) was documented in a study of blood T cell repertoires in COVID-19. The repertoire was sequenced with immunoSEQ multiplex PCR; TCRdb's copy has only in-frame clones and lacks some. The repertoire includes 380,000 or so clones, more than 75% of them detected once, and about 1.2% sits in the top ten. The sequence was obtained from a human donor with acute or convalescent COVID-19. The donor label of this sample is uncertain. The specimen was peripheral blood.

The CDR3 protein is CASSSIYRGEGGYTF. The CDR3 DNA sequence: TGTGCCAGCAGCTCCATCTACAGGGGGGAAGGTGGCTACACCTTC. The chain recombines TRBV7-9 with TRBJ1-2, with 8 bases fitting TRBD1. This CDR3 contains 15 residues. Losses at the gene ends were 4 bases for V and 7 bases for J; bases not matched to a gene: 11. CDR1 SEHNR and CDR2 FQNEAQ come from the germline V gene (reference sequence).